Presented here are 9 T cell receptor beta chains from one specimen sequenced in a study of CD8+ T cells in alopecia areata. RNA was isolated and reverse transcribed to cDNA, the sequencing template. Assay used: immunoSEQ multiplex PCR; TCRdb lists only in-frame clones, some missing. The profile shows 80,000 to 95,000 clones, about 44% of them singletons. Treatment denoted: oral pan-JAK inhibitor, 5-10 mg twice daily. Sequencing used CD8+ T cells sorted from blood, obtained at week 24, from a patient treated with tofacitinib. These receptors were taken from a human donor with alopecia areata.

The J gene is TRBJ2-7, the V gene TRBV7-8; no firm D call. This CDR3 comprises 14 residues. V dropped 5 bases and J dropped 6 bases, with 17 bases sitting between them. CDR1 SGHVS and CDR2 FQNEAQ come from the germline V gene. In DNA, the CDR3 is TGTGCCAGCAGCACACCTTCGGGCCCCTTCGAGCAGTACTTC. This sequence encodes CASSTPSGPFEQYF.

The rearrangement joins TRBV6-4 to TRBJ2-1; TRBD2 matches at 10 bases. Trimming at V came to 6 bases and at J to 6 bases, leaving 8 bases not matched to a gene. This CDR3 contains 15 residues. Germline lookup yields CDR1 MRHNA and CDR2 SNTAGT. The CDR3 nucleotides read TGTGCCAGCAGGACAGGGACTAGCGAGTCCAATGAGCAGTTCTTC. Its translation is CASRTGTSESNEQFF.

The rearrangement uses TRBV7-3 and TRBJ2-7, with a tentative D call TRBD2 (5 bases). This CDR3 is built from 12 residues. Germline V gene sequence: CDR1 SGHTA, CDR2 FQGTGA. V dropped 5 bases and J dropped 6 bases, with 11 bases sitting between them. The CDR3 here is CASSPTRVEQYF. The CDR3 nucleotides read TGTGCCAGCAGCCCCACGAGGGTCGAGCAGTACTTC.

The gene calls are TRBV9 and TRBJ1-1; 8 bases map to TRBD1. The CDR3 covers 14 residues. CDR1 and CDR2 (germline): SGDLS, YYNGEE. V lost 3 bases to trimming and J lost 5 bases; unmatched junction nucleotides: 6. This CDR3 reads CASSATGGSTEAFF. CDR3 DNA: TGTGCCAGCAGCGCTACAGGGGGGAGTACTGAAGCTTTCTTT.

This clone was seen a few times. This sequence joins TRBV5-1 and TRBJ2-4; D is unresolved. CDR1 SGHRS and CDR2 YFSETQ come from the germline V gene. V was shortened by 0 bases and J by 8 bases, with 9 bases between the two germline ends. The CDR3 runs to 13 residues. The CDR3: CASSLGSPDIQYF. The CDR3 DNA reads TGCGCCAGCAGCTTGGGCAGTCCGGACATTCAGTACTTC. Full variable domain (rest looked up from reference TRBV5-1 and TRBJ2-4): KAGVTQTPRYLIKTRGQQVTLSCSPISGHRSVSWYQQTPGQGLQFLFEYFSETQRNKGNFPGRFSGRQFSNSRSEMNVSTLELGDSALYLCASSLGSPDIQYFGAGTRLSVL.

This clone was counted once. DNA of the CDR3: TGTGCCAGCAGTCCGGGACAGGGCGCAGATACGCAGTATTTT. This gives the protein CASSPGQGADTQYF. The chain has TRBV6-4 and TRBJ2-3, with 9 bases aligning to TRBD1. This CDR3 region has 14 residues. V dropped 5 bases and J dropped 4; count of bases not matched to a gene: 4. Looked up from germline, CDR1 is MRHNA and CDR2 is SNTAGT.

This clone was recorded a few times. CDR3 DNA: TGTGCCAGCAGCGTAGATAAGGGGTCCTCCTCCTACGAGCAGTACTTC. Residues: CASSVDKGSSSYEQYF. This chain joins TRBV9 and TRBJ2-7; D is perhaps TRBD1 (5 bases). Germline V gene lookup returns CDR1 SGDLS and CDR2 YYNGEE. V lost 0 bases, J lost 0 bases, and 13 bases lay in between. This CDR3 has 16 amino acids.

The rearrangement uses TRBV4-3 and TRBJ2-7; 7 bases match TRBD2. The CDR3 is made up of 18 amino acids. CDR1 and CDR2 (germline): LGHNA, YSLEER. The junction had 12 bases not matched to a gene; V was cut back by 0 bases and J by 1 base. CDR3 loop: CASSQEELPGGESYEQYF. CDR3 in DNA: TGCGCCAGCAGCCAAGAAGAGTTACCGGGAGGTGAGTCCTACGAGCAGTACTTC.

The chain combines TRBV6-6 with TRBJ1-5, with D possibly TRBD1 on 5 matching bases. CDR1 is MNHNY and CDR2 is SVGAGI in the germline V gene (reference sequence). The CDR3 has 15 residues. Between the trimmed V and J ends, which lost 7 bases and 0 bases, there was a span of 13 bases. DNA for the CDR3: TGTGCCAGCACGCTGGGACCATATAGCAATCAGCCCCAGCATTTT. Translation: CASTLGPYSNQPQHF.